A selection of T cell receptor beta chains follows, all from one sample in a study of identical twins. TCRdb reprocessed the 5' RACE reads via MiXCR and lists one record per CDR3 protein. The sample shows a few hundred thousand distinct CDR3 sequences, approximately 14% of them seen only once. This sample was shared with a second study, whose subject was yellow fever vaccine responses in identical twins.

The sample consisted of CD4+ T cells sorted from blood. Every receptor here comes from a woman aged 18-29 years in good health. Both conserved end residues are part of each CDR3. A D gene is named only where the DNA matches it firmly. Size is stated for part of the rows, as once, few or many counts, or as a class when the clone is expanded.

abundance | j_gene | v_gene | d_gene | len | CDR3nt | CDR3aa
few | TRBJ2-3 | TRBV7-2 | . | 14 | TGTGCCAGCAGCTCGGGTACTACCACAGATACGCAGTATTTT | CASSSGTTTDTQYF
. | TRBJ2-2 | TRBV10-3 | TRBD2 | 14 | TGTGCCATCAGTGAGTCGCGGGGGACCGGGGAGCTGTTTTTT | CAISESRGTGELFF
many | TRBJ1-6 | TRBV7-9 | . | 15 | TGTGCCAGCAGCTCCTCCGGGACGGGGAATTCACCCCTCCACTTT | CASSSSGTGNSPLHF
few | TRBJ1-1 | TRBV5-1 | TRBD1 | 14 | TGCGCCAGCAGCTTAACCAGGGGGCCCACTGAAGCTTTCTTT | CASSLTRGPTEAFF
. | TRBJ1-5 | TRBV28 | . | 14 | TGTGCCAGCAGGGGGTGGGGGGCCGGGCAGCCCCAGCATTTT | CASRGWGAGQPQHF
. | TRBJ2-2 | TRBV6-5 | TRBD2 | 16 | TGTGCCAGCAGTTACCCGGGACTAGCGGGAACCGGGGAGCTGTTTTTT | CASSYPGLAGTGELFF
few | TRBJ1-3 | TRBV14 | . | 17 | TGTGCCAGCAGCCAAGTGGATGGACAGAGGGCTGGAAACACCATATATTTT | CASSQVDGQRAGNTIYF
. | TRBJ2-1 | TRBV12-3/TRBV12-4 | TRBD1 | 14 | TGTGCCAGCAGAGGGACAGTCTCCTACAATGAGCAGTTCTTC | CASRGTVSYNEQFF
few | TRBJ2-3 | TRBV7-3 | TRBD2 | 15 | TGTGCCAGCAGCCAAAGCGGGAGTATCACAGATACGCAGTATTTT | CASSQSGSITDTQYF
. | TRBJ2-7 | TRBV27 | . | 14 | TGTGCCAGCAGTTCCAGGGACGCAGCCTACGAGCAGTACTTC | CASSSRDAAYEQYF
once | TRBJ1-5 | TRBV20-1 | TRBD1 | 13 | TGCAGTGCTAGAGTAGGGGGCTATCAGCCCCAGCATTTT | CSARVGGYQPQHF
. | TRBJ1-6 | TRBV20-1 | . | 19 | TGCAGTGCTAGAGATGGAGGAGGCATAAGCTTCTCCTATAATTCACCCCTCCACTTT | CSARDGGGISFSYNSPLHF
many | TRBJ2-1 | TRBV5-6 | TRBD2 | 15 | TGTGCCAGCAGTGGACTAGCGGGCTCCTACAATGAGCAGTTCTTC | CASSGLAGSYNEQFF
few | TRBJ2-1 | TRBV20-1 | . | 16 | TGCAGTGCTACGACGCAGCGGAACGCCAACATCAATGAGCAGTTCTTC | CSATTQRNANINEQFF
few | TRBJ2-2 | TRBV24-1 | TRBD2 | 17 | TGTGCCACCAGTGGACTAGCGGGGGGGACGAACACCGGGGAGCTGTTTTTT | CATSGLAGGTNTGELFF
. | TRBJ2-5 | TRBV24-1 | TRBD1 | 17 | TGTGCCACCAGTGAGAACACCGGGACAGGGGATCCAGAGACCCAGTACTTC | CATSENTGTGDPETQYF
. | TRBJ2-6 | TRBV18 | . | 17 | TGTGCCAGCTCACCAAGTCCAGCTAGCTCTGGGGCCAACGTCCTGACTTTC | CASSPSPASSGANVLTF
many | TRBJ1-1 | TRBV5-1 | TRBD1 | 15 | TGCGCCAGCAGCCCGCGGACAGGAGGTTATACTGAAGCTTTCTTT | CASSPRTGGYTEAFF
few | TRBJ2-3 | TRBV7-9 | . | 15 | TGTGCCAGCAGCTTAGCGGGAGTGGTGACAGATACGCAGTATTTT | CASSLAGVVTDTQYF
. | TRBJ2-1 | TRBV9 | . | 13 | TGTGCCAGCAGCGTTCGGCGGGACAATGAGCAGTTCTTC | CASSVRRDNEQFF
. | TRBJ2-3 | TRBV11-1 | . | 18 | TGTGCCAGCAGCCAGAGGGGGAGTACCCCCGTGCGCACAGATACGCAGTATTTT | CASSQRGSTPVRTDTQYF
. | TRBJ2-7 | TRBV12-3/TRBV12-4 | . | 13 | TGTGCCAGCAGTCGCGGACAGACGCGCGAGCAGTACTTC | CASSRGQTREQYF
. | TRBJ2-1 | TRBV29-1 | . | 13 | TGCAGCGTTGAAGGACTAGTCGACAATGAGCAGTTCTTC | CSVEGLVDNEQFF
. | TRBJ1-5 | TRBV18 | . | 13 | TGTGCCAGCTCACGGACAGAAGGACAGCCCCAGCATTTT | CASSRTEGQPQHF
. | TRBJ1-4 | TRBV9 | . | 14 | TGTGCCAGCAGCCCCCATGCAACTAATGAAAAACTGTTTTTT | CASSPHATNEKLFF
few | TRBJ2-3 | TRBV13 | TRBD2 | 22 | TGTGCCAGCAGCCGAAATCCACCGACTAGCGGGGTTACCCGTAGCTTCACAGATACGCAGTATTTT | CASSRNPPTSGVTRSFTDTQYF
few | TRBJ1-1 | TRBV5-1 | . | 13 | TGCGCCAGCAGCTGGGCGGGGAACACTGAAGCTTTCTTT | CASSWAGNTEAFF
. | TRBJ2-5 | TRBV7-8 | TRBD1 | 16 | TGTGCCAGCAGCATCCTAGTAGCAGTTACAGGGGCCTCCCAGTACTTC | CASSILVAVTGASQYF
. | TRBJ2-5 | TRBV18 | . | 15 | TGTGCCAGCTCACCACTGGCTAGTCCGCGAGAGACCCAGTACTTC | CASSPLASPRETQYF
once | TRBJ2-3 | TRBV18 | . | 13 | TGTGCCAGCTCACGCACAACCCCAGATACGCAGTATTTT | CASSRTTPDTQYF
few | TRBJ2-3 | TRBV3-1 | TRBD1 | 17 | TGTGCCAGCAGCCAAGGTTACAGGGGGGCTGGCACAGATACGCAGTATTTT | CASSQGYRGAGTDTQYF
few | TRBJ2-7 | TRBV5-1 | . | 16 | TGCGCCAGCAGCTTGGGTTCGGGGTTGAGCTCCTACGAGCAGTACTTC | CASSLGSGLSSYEQYF
. | TRBJ1-6 | TRBV20-1 | . | 15 | TGCAGTGCTTCCCCCTTGGACGGCCGAAATTCACCCCTCCACTTT | CSASPLDGRNSPLHF
few | TRBJ2-3 | TRBV6-1 | . | 14 | TGTGCCAGCAGCGGGACAATAAGCACAGATACGCAGTATTTT | CASSGTISTDTQYF
. | TRBJ2-1 | TRBV4-1 | . | 16 | TGCGCCAGCAGCCAACCAACTAGGGTCTCCAACAATGAGCAGTTCTTC | CASSQPTRVSNNEQFF
few | TRBJ1-1 | TRBV20-1 | . | 13 | TGCAGTGCTCCGCGAGGGGGGAACACTGAAGCTTTCTTT | CSAPRGGNTEAFF
few | TRBJ2-2 | TRBV10-3 | TRBD1 | 17 | TGTGCCATCAGTTCGAACTTAGGGGGCCTTGGGACCGGGGAGCTGTTTTTT | CAISSNLGGLGTGELFF
. | TRBJ1-6 | TRBV19 | . | 12 | TGTGCCAGTAGTATTCTAAATTCACCCCTCCACTTT | CASSILNSPLHF
few | TRBJ2-7 | TRBV6-2/TRBV6-3 | . | 15 | TGTGCCAGCAGGGTGTTCCCGCAGCCGACCTACGAGCAGTACTTC | CASRVFPQPTYEQYF
. | TRBJ2-7 | TRBV12-3/TRBV12-4 | TRBD1 | 12 | TGTGCCAGCAGTTCGACAGGGAGCCAACCTTCCTTC | CASSSTGSQPSF
once | TRBJ2-3 | TRBV12-3/TRBV12-4 | TRBD2 | 15 | TGTGCCAGCAGTTTAGCGGGAGGGTACACAGATACGCAGTATTTT | CASSLAGGYTDTQYF
. | TRBJ2-1 | TRBV5-6 | . | 15 | TGTGCCAGCAGCCCGAATGGGGGCGCGAGGAATGAGCAGTTCTTC | CASSPNGGARNEQFF
. | TRBJ2-1 | TRBV20-1 | TRBD2 | 16 | TGCAGTGCTAGAACTAGCGGGTCGAGCTCCTACAATGAGCAGTTCTTC | CSARTSGSSSYNEQFF
few | TRBJ2-7 | TRBV2 | TRBD1 | 13 | TGTGCCAGCAAATACGGGACAGTATTCGAGCAGTACTTC | CASKYGTVFEQYF
. | TRBJ2-3 | TRBV4-1 | TRBD2 | 17 | TGCGCCAGCAGCCCTAGCGGGAGGGCCGTTAACACAGATACGCAGTATTTT | CASSPSGRAVNTDTQYF
few | TRBJ1-1 | TRBV5-1 | TRBD1 | 16 | TGCGCCAGCAGCAACGGACAGGGATGGATGAACACTGAAGCTTTCTTT | CASSNGQGWMNTEAFF